This T cell receptor (beta chain) was found in a study of blood T cell repertoires in COVID-19. Overall study context: PBMCs, B-cell-depleted T cells, or T cells provided the cDNA or gDNA that made up the material.

Authors' data handling: Estimates of nucleated cell counts were drawn from the amplification of reference gene primers. Some clones are missing from TCRdb's copy, which holds only in-frame ones; the method was immunoSEQ multiplex PCR. The DNA gave D and trimming, while V, J and clone size come from that table. The repertoire has 130,000 to 150,000 clones, roughly 90% of them found once; the top ten carry 1.2%. Trimming shortened V by 4 bases and J by 2 bases, and 6 bases separated the two germline ends. Germline V gene data show CDR1 as SQVTM and CDR2 as ANQGSEA. CDR3 length: 11 residues. The TCR was taken from a woman aged 25-40 years with acute COVID-19. This chain uses TRBV29-1 with TRBJ2-7; D possibly corresponds to TRBD2 (6 bases). The sample taken for sequencing was PBMCs or T cells enriched from blood (not recorded which). In DNA form, the CDR3 reads TGCAGCGTTGCGGGGGCCTACGAGCAGTACTTC. Residues: CSVAGAYEQYF.